This entry concerns a single T cell receptor (beta chain). Participants were aged about 18 to 90 years, lived in some 23 US areas, and enrolled virtually. Participants were placed into cohorts based on the clinical history they reported. Recovery among Cohort 3 donors was established by two negative PCRs, clearance, or symptom resolution. The data originate from a study of blood T cell repertoires in COVID-19. Original processing methods: Amplifying reference gene primers gave estimates of nucleated cell counts. Profiling relied on immunoSEQ multiplex PCR, and the TCRdb table lists in-frame clones only, not all of them. V, J and clone size reflect that table, while D and trimming were determined from the DNA. This repertoire shows about 340,000 clones, 92% found once; its top ten account for about a fifth. The CDR3 has 15 amino acids. The V gene's germline CDR1 is MNHEY and CDR2 SMNVEV (reference sequence). The V gene lost 5 bases and the J gene lost 6 bases, with 14 bases spanning the gap.

This receptor was obtained from a woman between 25 and 40 years old who had recovered from COVID-19. The gene calls are TRBV27 and TRBJ1-6; D remains ambiguous. The source material was PBMCs or T cells enriched from blood (not recorded which). The CDR3 reads CASSALGVGNSPLHF. As DNA, the CDR3 is TGTGCCAGCAGTGCCCTCGGGGTTGGTAATTCACCCCTCCACTTT.